Listed here are 8 T cell receptor beta chains from one sample, sequenced in a study of cytomegalovirus exposure and HLA in healthy donors. PCR involved 60 Vbeta and 13 Jbeta primers. This table comes from immunoSEQ multiplex PCR, and its TCRdb copy is limited to in-frame clones, with some not included. The sample records 120,000 or so clones, about 78% being singletons. The specimen sequenced was PBMCs. The origin of the receptors is a man under 40 in good health and CMV-seronegative.

The chain couples TRBV15 to TRBJ2-5, with 8 bases identical to TRBD2. This CDR3 has 17 residues. V lost 1 base and J lost 4; bases outside the gene matches: 11. CDR1 LNHNV and CDR2 YYDKDF come from the germline V gene (reference sequence). In nucleotides, the CDR3 is TGTGCCACCAGCAGAGGATCCGGGGGGGGCGGTGCAGAGACCCAGTACTTC. Translating it yields CATSRGSGGGGAETQYF.

The chain employs TRBV11-3 and TRBJ1-1; 10 bases are shared with TRBD1. Germline V gene lookup returns CDR1 SGHNT and CDR2 YENEEA. The trim removed 3 bases at V and 1 base at J, leaving 2 bases unmatched. The CDR3 runs 15 residues. This chain's CDR3 is CASSLTGGSNTEAFF. The DNA for the CDR3 is TGTGCCAGCAGCTTGACAGGGGGCTCGAACACTGAAGCTTTCTTT.

The CDR3 DNA reads TGTGCCAGCAGTGCTACCCGGGACAGGGGGGGACAGCCCCAGCATTTT. Protein sequence: CASSATRDRGGQPQHF. The V call is TRBV6-4, the J call TRBJ1-5, with TRBD1 matching 11 bases. V was pared by 4 bases and J by 7 bases, with 9 bases of the junction left unmatched. The length of the CDR3 is 16 residues. Germline loops: CDR1 MRHNA, CDR2 SNTAGT.

CDR3 bases: TGTGCCAGCAGCGAGGGCTTCCAAGAGACCCAGTACTTC. Protein product: CASSEGFQETQYF. The gene calls are TRBV7-2 and TRBJ2-5; tentative D call: TRBD2 (5 bases). CDR1 SGHTA and CDR2 FQGNSA come from the germline V gene. There are 13 residues in the CDR3. V was trimmed by 5 bases and J by 1 base, leaving 8 bases between them.

The rearrangement joins TRBV13 to TRBJ1-2, with a tentative D call TRBD1 (5 bases). Germline V gene sequence: CDR1 PRHDT, CDR2 FYEKMQ (reference sequence). The CDR3 totals 14 residues. The V end lost 5 bases, the J end lost 4 bases, and 14 bases lay between the germline ends. The CDR3 loop reads CASSVRGESYGYTF. CDR3 DNA sequence: TGTGCCAGCAGCGTCCGGGGGGAGAGCTATGGCTACACCTTC.

The J gene is TRBJ1-2, the V gene TRBV5-1, with 9 bases aligning to TRBD1. The CDR3 has 15 amino acids. Germline CDR1 SGHRS, CDR2 YFSETQ. The V and J ends lost 6 bases and 5 bases, in that order; junction bases with no gene match: 11. The CDR3 protein is CASTLTGGVGYGYTF. The CDR3 DNA follows: TGCGCCAGCACCCTAACAGGGGGCGTTGGTTATGGCTACACCTTC.

The gene calls are TRBV7-9 and TRBJ1-1; D is unclear. V gave up 6 bases and J gave up 7 bases, with 12 bases separating them. CDR1 is SEHNR and CDR2 is FQNEAQ in the germline V gene (reference sequence). The CDR3 totals 12 residues. The chain's CDR3 is CASRMSVNEAFF. The CDR3 DNA sequence: TGTGCCAGCAGGATGAGCGTAAATGAAGCTTTCTTT. Combining the CDR3 with reference TRBV7-9 and TRBJ1-1 gives the whole variable domain DTGVSQNPRHKITKRGQNVTFRCDPISEHNRLYWYRQTLGQGPEFLTYFQNEAQLEKSRLLSDRFSAERPKGSFSTLEIQRTEQGDSAMYLCASRMSVNEAFFGQGTRLTVV.

The gene calls are TRBV6-1 and TRBJ1-2; 8 bases line up with TRBD1. CDR1 and CDR2 (germline): MNHNS, SASEGT. The CDR3 loop spans 15 amino acids. With 6 bases clipped from V and 2 bases from J, the junction kept 8 bases outside the gene matches. In DNA, the CDR3 is TGTGCCAGCAGGGACGGACAGGGTAAAAACTATGGCTACACCTTC. It yields the protein CASRDGQGKNYGYTF.